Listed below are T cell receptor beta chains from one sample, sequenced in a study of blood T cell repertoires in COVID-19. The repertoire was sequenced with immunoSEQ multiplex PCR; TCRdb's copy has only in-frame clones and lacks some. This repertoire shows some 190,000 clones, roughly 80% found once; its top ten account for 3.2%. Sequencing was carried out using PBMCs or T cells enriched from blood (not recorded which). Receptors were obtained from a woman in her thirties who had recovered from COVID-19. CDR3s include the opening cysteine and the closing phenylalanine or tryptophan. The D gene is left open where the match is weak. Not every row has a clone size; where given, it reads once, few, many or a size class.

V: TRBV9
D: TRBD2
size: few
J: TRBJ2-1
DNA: TGTGCCAGCAGCCTGACTAGCGGGGGGGCCAGTGAGCAGTTCTTC
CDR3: CASSLTSGGASEQFF

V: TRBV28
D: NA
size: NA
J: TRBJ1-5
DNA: TGTGCCAGCCGCAGGGGCCCTCAGCCCCAGCATTTT
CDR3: CASRRGPQPQHF

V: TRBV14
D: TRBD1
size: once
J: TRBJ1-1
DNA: TGTGCCAGCAGCCAAGATTACACAGGGGGTGAAGCTTTCTTT
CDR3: CASSQDYTGGEAFF

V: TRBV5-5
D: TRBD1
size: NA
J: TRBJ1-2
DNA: TGTGCCAGCAGCCCCCCGGACAGGGTAGGGGGCTACACCTTC
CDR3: CASSPPDRVGGYTF

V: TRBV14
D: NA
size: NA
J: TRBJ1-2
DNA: TGTGCCAGCAGCCAAGTCTCCGGAACGGGTGGCTACACCTTC
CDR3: CASSQVSGTGGYTF

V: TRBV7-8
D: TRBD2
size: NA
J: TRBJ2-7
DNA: TGTGCCAGCAGCTTAGCGTCTAGCGGAGACTACGAGCAGTACTTC
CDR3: CASSLASSGDYEQYF

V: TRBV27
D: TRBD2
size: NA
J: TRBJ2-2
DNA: TGTGCCAGCAGCTCGACTAGCGGGAGACCCGGGGAGCTGTTTTTT
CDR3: CASSSTSGRPGELFF

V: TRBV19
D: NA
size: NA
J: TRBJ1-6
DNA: TGTGCCAGTAGTATCAAGCCACAGGGAGTCAATTCACCCCTCCACTTT
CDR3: CASSIKPQGVNSPLHF

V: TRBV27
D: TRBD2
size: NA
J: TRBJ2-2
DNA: TGTGCCAGCAGTTATACTAGCGGGGGGATCGGGGAGCTGTTTTTT
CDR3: CASSYTSGGIGELFF

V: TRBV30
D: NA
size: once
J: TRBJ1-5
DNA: TGTGCCTGGAGTGTAGAGGGATGGAATCAGCCCCAGCATTTT
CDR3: CAWSVEGWNQPQHF

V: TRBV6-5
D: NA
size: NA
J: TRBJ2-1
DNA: TGTGCCAGCACCGAGAGGGTCTACAATGAGCAGTTCTTC
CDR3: CASTERVYNEQFF

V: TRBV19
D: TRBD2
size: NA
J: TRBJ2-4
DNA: TGTGCCAGAAAGACTAGCGGGAGTTTCGGGGTAGCCAAAAACATTCAGTACTTC
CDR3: CARKTSGSFGVAKNIQYF

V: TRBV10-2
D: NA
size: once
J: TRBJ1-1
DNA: TGCGCCAGCAGTAAACCAGACCCGGGAGCGGAAGCTTTCTTT
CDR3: CASSKPDPGAEAFF

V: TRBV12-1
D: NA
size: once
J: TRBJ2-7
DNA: TGTGCCAGCAGCTTCCTCTTTACTAGCGGGGCGACCTACGAGCAGTACTTC
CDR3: CASSFLFTSGATYEQYF

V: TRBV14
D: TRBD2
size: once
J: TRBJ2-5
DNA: TGTGCCAGCAGCCAAGAGGGGAAAACTAGCGTCCAAGAGACCCAGTACTTC
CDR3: CASSQEGKTSVQETQYF

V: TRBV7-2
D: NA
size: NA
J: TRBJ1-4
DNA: TGTGCCAGCAGCTTGCAGGGAAATAATGAAAAACTGTTTTTT
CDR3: CASSLQGNNEKLFF

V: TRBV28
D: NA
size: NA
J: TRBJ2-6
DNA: TGTGCCAGCAGTTTATTAGCGCCGGCCGTCTCTGGGGCCAACGTCCTGACTTTC
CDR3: CASSLLAPAVSGANVLTF

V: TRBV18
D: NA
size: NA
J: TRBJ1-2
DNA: TGTGCCAGCTCACCACCGAACAGGGACTATGGCTACACCTTC
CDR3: CASSPPNRDYGYTF

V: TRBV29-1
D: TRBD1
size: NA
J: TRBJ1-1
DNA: TGCAGCTCCCTGCAAAAAGGGGGCATCACTGAAGCTTTCTTT
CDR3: CSSLQKGGITEAFF

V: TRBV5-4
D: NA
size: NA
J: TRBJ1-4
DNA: TGTGCCAGCAGCACGTACAGTTATAATGAAAAACTGTTTTTT
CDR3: CASSTYSYNEKLFF

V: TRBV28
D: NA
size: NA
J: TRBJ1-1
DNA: TGTGCCTCAACCACCACGGTGAACACTGAAGCTTTCTTT
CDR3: CASTTTVNTEAFF

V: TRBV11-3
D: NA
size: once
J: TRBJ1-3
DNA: TGTGCCAGCAGCTCTGACGGGGGCTCTGGAAACACCATATATTTT
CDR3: CASSSDGGSGNTIYF

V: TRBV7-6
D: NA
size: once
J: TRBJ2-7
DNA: TGTGCCAGCAGCTTGGGACCTATGCGGGGCGAGCAGTACTTC
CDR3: CASSLGPMRGEQYF

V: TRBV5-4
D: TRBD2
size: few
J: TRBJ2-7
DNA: TGTGCCAGCAGCTCCGCTAGCGGGAGAAGTTCCGAGCAGTACTTC
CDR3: CASSSASGRSSEQYF

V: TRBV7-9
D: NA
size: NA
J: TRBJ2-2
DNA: TGTGCCAGCAGCCCGCCCGGCACCGGGGAGCTGTTTTTT
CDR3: CASSPPGTGELFF

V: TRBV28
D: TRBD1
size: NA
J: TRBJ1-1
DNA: TGTGCCAGCAGTTGGGTTGGTGTGGGACAGGGCGACAAAATGAACACTGAAGCTTTCTTT
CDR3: CASSWVGVGQGDKMNTEAFF

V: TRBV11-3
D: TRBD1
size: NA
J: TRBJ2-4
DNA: TGTGCCAGCAGCCCAGGGGGCCCAATAGCCAAAAACATTCAGTACTTC
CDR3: CASSPGGPIAKNIQYF

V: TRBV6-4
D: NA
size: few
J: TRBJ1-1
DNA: TGTGCCAGCAGTGACGGCCCGAACACTGAAGCTTTCTTT
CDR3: CASSDGPNTEAFF

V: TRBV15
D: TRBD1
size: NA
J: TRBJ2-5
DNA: TGTGCCACCAGCAGTCCGGGACAGGGAGGCGAGACCCAGTACTTC
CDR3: CATSSPGQGGETQYF

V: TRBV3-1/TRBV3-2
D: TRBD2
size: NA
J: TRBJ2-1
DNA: TGTGCCAGCAGCCAAGTGAGGGGACTAGCGGCTTATGAGCAGTTCTTC
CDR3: CASSQVRGLAAYEQFF

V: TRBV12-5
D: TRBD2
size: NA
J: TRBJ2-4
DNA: TGTGCTAGTGGTTTGGTACAGCTAGCGGTAGCCAAAAACATTCAGTACTTC
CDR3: CASGLVQLAVAKNIQYF

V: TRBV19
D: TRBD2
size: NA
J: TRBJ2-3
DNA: TGTGCCAGTAGTATTATTAGCGGGGGTAGTAGCACAGATACGCAGTATTTT
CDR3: CASSIISGGSSTDTQYF

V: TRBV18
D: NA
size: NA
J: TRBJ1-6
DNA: TGTGCCAGCTCACCAAATCAGGGGATTAGTTCACCCCTCCACTTT
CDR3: CASSPNQGISSPLHF

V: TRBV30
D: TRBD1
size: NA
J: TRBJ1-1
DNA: TGTGCCTGGAGTGAACAGGGGTCCACTGAAGCTTTCTTT
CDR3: CAWSEQGSTEAFF

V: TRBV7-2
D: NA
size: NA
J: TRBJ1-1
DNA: TGTGCCAGCAGCTTTACGACAGGAAACACTGAAGCTTTCTTT
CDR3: CASSFTTGNTEAFF

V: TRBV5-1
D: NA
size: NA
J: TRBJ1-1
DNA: TGCGCCAGCAGCTTCAGGGTCGTGAACACTGAAGCTTTCTTT
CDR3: CASSFRVVNTEAFF

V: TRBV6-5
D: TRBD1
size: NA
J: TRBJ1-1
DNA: TGTGCCAGCAGTTACTCGTTTCAGGGGGACACTGAAGCTTTCTTT
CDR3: CASSYSFQGDTEAFF

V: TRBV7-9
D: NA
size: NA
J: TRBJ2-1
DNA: TGTGCCAGCAGCCCCTTATATATCAATGAGCAGTTCTTC
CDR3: CASSPLYINEQFF

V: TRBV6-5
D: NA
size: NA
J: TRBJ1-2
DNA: TGTGCCAGCAGTCCTACAGGGTACGTTTATGGCTACACCTTC
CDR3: CASSPTGYVYGYTF

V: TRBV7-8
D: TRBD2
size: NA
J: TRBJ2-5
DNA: TGTGCCAGCAGCCCCGAGATTGGACTAGCGGGGGGGCCAGGGGAGACCCAGTACTTC
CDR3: CASSPEIGLAGGPGETQYF

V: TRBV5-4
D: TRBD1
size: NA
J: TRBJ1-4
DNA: TGTGCCAGCAGCCGGACAGGGGGCGGAGAAAAACTGTTTTTT
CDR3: CASSRTGGGEKLFF

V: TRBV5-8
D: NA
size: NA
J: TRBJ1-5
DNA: TGTGCCAGCAGCCTTGGACAGCTTAGCAATCAGCCCCAGCATTTT
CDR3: CASSLGQLSNQPQHF

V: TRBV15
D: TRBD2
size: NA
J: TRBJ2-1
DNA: TGTGCCACCAGCGATCAATGGCTAGCGGGGTACAATGAGCAGTTCTTC
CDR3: CATSDQWLAGYNEQFF

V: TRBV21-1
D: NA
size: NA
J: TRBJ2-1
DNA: TGTGCCAGCAGCACCCCCGGGACACCATACAATGAGCAGTTCTTC
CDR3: CASSTPGTPYNEQFF

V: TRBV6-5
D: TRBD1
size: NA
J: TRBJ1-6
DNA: TGTGCCAGCAGTTTACCGGGACAGGGGCAATCACCCCTCCACTTT
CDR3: CASSLPGQGQSPLHF

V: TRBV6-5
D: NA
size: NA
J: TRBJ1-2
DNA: TGTGCCAGCAGCCCGGACAGTGGCTCGGCCTATGGCTACACCTTC
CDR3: CASSPDSGSAYGYTF

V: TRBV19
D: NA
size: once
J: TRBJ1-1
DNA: TGTGCCAGTAGCCTCCGAGGAGGGAACACTGAAGCTTTCTTT
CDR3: CASSLRGGNTEAFF

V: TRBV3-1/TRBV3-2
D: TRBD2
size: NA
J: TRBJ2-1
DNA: TGTGCCAGCAGCCAAGAGCTACTAGCGGGGGGGCCTGAGTTCTTC
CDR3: CASSQELLAGGPEFF